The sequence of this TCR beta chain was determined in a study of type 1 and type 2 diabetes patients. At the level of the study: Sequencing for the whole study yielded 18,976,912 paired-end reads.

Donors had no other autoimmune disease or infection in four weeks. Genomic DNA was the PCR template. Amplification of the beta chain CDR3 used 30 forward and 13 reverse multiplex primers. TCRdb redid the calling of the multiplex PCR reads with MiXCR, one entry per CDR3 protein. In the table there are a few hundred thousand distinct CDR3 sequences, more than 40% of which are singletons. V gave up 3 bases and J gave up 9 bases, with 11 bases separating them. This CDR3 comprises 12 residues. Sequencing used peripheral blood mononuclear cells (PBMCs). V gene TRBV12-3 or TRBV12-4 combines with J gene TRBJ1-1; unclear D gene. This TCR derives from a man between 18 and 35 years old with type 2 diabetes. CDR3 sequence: CASSFAGKKAFF. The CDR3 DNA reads TGTGCCAGCAGTTTTGCAGGAAAAAAAGCTTTCTTT.